The following is a T cell receptor beta chain sequence with its context. The data were obtained in a study of blood T cell repertoires in COVID-19. Study summary: Italy, Spain and the United States were the sources of the convalescent and acute COVID-19 samples. T cells, B-cell-depleted T cells, or PBMCs provided the cDNA or gDNA that served as material.

Authors' methods: Researchers report that nucleated cell counts were estimated from reference gene primer amplification. Sequencing was performed with immunoSEQ multiplex PCR; in TCRdb, only in-frame clones are kept and a portion is missing. V and J calls and clone size follow that table, whereas D and trimming were derived from the DNA. This table has fewer than 250,000 clones, 70% to 90% appearing once. Trimming removed 0 bases from V and 4 bases from J, with 10 bases in between. Germline assignment: CDR1 SGHRS and CDR2 YFSETQ. The CDR3 has 15 amino acids. The chain uses TRBV5-1 and TRBJ1-4; unclear D gene. The sample comprised peripheral blood. This TCR was sampled from a woman aged 60-75 years with active or convalescent COVID-19. For the CDR3, the DNA is TGCGCCAGCAGCTTGGAACCTAGTAGTAATGAAAAACTGTTTTTT. Amino acids: CASSLEPSSNEKLFF.